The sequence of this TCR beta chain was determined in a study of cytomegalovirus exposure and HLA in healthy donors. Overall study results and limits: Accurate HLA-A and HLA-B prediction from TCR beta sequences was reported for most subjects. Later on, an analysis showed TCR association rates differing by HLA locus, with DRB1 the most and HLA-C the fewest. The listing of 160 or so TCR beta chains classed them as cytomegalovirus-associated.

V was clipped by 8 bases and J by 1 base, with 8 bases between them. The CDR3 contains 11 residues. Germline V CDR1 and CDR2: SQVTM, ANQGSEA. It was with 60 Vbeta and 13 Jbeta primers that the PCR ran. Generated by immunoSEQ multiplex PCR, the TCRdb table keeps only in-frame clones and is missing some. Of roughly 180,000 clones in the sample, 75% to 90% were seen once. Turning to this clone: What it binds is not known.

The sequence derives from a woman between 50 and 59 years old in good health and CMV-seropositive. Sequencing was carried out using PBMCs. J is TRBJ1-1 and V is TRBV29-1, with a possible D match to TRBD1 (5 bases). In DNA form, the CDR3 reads TGCAGCTTTACAGGGAACACTGAAGCTTTCTTT. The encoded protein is CSFTGNTEAFF.